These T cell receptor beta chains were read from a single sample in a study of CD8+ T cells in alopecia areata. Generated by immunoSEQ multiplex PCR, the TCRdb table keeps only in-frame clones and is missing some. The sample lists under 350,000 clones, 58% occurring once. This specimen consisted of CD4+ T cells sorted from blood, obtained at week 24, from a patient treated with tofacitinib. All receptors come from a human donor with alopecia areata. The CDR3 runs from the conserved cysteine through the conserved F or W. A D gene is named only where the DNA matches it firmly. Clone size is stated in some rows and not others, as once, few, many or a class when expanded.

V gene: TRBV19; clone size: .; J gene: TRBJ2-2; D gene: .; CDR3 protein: CASSMGGLNTGELFF; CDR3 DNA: TGTGCCAGTAGTATGGGGGGACTTAACACCGGGGAGCTGTTTTTT
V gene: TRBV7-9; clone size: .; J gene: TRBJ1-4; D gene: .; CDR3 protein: CASSLTNNEKLFF; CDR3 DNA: TGTGCCAGCAGCTTAACCAATAATGAAAAACTGTTTTTT
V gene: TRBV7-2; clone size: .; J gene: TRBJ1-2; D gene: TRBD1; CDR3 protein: CASTTGQGRGYGYTF; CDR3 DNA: TGTGCCAGCACCACGGGACAGGGCAGAGGCTATGGCTACACCTTC
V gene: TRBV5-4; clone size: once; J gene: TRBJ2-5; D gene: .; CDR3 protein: CASSVDATGTQYF; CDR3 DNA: TGTGCCAGCAGCGTGGACGCCACGGGGACCCAGTACTTC
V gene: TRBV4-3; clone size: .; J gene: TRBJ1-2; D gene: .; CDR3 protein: CASSQTGRINYGYTF; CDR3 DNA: TGCGCCAGCAGCCAGACGGGAAGAATTAACTATGGCTACACCTTC
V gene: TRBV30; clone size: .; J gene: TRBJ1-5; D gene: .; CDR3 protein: CAWSTVLNQPQHF; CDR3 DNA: TGTGCCTGGAGTACGGTTCTCAATCAGCCCCAGCATTTT
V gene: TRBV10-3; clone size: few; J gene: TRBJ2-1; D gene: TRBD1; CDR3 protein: CAISVRGQGGDEQFF; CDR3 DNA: TGTGCCATCAGTGTGCGGGGACAGGGTGGGGATGAGCAGTTCTTC
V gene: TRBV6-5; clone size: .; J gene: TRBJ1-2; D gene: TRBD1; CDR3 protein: CASTPQTGPYGYTF; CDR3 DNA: TGTGCCAGCACCCCTCAGACAGGGCCTTATGGCTACACCTTC
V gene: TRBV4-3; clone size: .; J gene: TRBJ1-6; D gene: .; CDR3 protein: CASSRKKALHF; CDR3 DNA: TGCGCCAGCAGCCGCAAAAAGGCCCTCCACTTT
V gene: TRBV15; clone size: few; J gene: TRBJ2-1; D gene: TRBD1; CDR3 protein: CATSRSSRTGSVYEQFF; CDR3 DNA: TGTGCCACCAGCAGATCATCTCGGACAGGAAGTGTATATGAGCAGTTCTTC
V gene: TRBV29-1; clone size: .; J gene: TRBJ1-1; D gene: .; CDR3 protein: CSGESGMNTEAFF; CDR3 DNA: TGCAGCGGTGAGTCCGGAATGAACACTGAAGCTTTCTTT
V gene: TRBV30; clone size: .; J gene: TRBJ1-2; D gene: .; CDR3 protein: CAWCLTGRQGGGYTF; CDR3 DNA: TGTGCCTGGTGTCTAACAGGGCGCCAGGGTGGTGGCTACACCTTC
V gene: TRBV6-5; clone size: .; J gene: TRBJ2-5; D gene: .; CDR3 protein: CASSYVGTETQYF; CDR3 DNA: TGTGCCAGCAGTTATGTGGGGACCGAGACCCAGTACTTC
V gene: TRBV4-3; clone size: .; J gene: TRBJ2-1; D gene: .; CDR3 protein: CASSQGGEQFF; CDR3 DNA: TGCGCCAGCAGCCAAGGCGGGGAGCAGTTCTTC
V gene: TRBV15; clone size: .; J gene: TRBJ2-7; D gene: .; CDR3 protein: CATSRGWTNPRGQYF; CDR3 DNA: TGTGCCACCAGCAGAGGTTGGACAAACCCCCGGGGGCAGTACTTC
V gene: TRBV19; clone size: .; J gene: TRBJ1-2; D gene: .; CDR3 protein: CASSIGPGKGYTF; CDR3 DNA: TGTGCCAGTAGTATCGGCCCGGGAAAGGGCTACACCTTC
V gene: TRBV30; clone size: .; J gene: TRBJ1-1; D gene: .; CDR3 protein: CAWVTTGYFEAFF; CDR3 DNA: TGTGCCTGGGTTACTACAGGGTATTTCGAAGCTTTCTTT
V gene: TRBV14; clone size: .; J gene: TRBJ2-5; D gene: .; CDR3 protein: CASSQNRRETQYF; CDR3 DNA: TGTGCCAGCAGCCAAAATCGCCGGGAGACCCAGTACTTC
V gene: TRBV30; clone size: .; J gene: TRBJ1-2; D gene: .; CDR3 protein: CAWSPLEDYGYTF; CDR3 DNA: TGTGCCTGGAGTCCTTTGGAGGACTATGGCTACACCTTC
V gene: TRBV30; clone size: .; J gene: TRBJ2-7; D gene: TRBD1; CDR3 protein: CAWFDRGEQYF; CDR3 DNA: TGTGCCTGGTTCGACAGGGGCGAGCAGTACTTC
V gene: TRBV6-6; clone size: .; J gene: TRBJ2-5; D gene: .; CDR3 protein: CASSYGGGDRETQYF; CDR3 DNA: TGTGCCAGCAGTTACGGCGGGGGCGATAGGGAGACCCAGTACTTC
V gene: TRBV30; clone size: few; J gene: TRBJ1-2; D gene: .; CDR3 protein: CAWNDGSGHGYTF; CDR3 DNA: TGTGCCTGGAACGACGGTTCAGGGCATGGCTACACCTTC